The entry that follows covers one T cell receptor (beta chain) sequence. It was into CD45RA+ naive and CD45RA-negative memory subsets that the CD4+ cells were split. The CDR3 length is 17 residues. Germline CDR1 SGHAT, CDR2 FQNNGV. The ends lost 5 bases at V and 0 bases at J; junction bases unmatched: 8. Genomic DNA from each subset was divided evenly over several immunoSEQ plates. The table came from immunoSEQ multiplex PCR; TCRdb's copy has only in-frame clones and leaves some out. The data show a few million clones, approximately 95% seen once. This entry belongs to a study of shared clonotypes between healthy human individuals.

This receptor was obtained from a man younger than 30 in good health. Some clones in this sample may be carry-over from other donors' samples. This sequence joins TRBV11-2 and TRBJ2-3; the match to TRBD2 covers 10 bases. Input material: naive CD4+ T cells from PBMCs. The subset was: CD45RA+ positively selected. CDR3 DNA sequence: TGTGCCAGCAGCCCCCGACTAGCGGGTATTAGCACAGATACGCAGTATTTT. This codes for CASSPRLAGISTDTQYF.